This entry lists 24 T cell receptor beta chains sequenced from one sample in a study of identical twins. TCRdb fed the 5' RACE reads into MiXCR, producing one record per CDR3 protein. The sample comprises about 520,000 distinct CDR3 sequences, less than 25% of which are singletons, and about 0.91% rests with the top ten. These same data were also listed under a study on T cells expressing NK-cell markers.

The sample comprised CD4+ T cells sorted from blood. These receptors were obtained from a woman aged 18-29 years in good health.

V usage is TRBV10-3 and J usage is TRBJ2-7; 9 bases match TRBD1. V trimming: 4 bases; J trimming: 3 bases; junction bases outside the gene matches: 4. Per the germline V gene, CDR1 is ENHRY and CDR2 is SYGVKD. The CDR3 is made up of 14 amino acids. The CDR3 spells CAISGTGGLYEQYF. CDR3 sequence (DNA): TGTGCCATCAGTGGCACAGGGGGCCTCTACGAGCAGTACTTC.

In this sample, this clonotype turned up a few times. This chain connects TRBV3-1 to TRBJ1-2, with TRBD1 identical over 8 bases. Trimming at V came to 4 bases and at J to 4 bases, leaving 8 bases not matched to a gene. This CDR3 has 15 residues. Germline assignment: CDR1 LGHDT and CDR2 YNNKEL (reference sequence). For the CDR3, the DNA is TGTGCCAGCAGCCCCACTCCGACAGGGGTCTATGGCTACACCTTC. Translated, it gives CASSPTPTGVYGYTF.

This clonotype was recorded many times. The genes are TRBV12-3 or TRBV12-4 and TRBJ1-1; 7 bases are shared with TRBD1. V trimming: 1 base; J trimming: 6 bases; junction bases outside the gene matches: 8. This CDR3 comprises 15 residues. CDR3 in DNA: TGTGCCAGCAGTTTAGACGACAGGGCTGGTGCTGAAGCTTTCTTT. Translated, it gives CASSLDDRAGAEAFF.

This clonotype has a handful of counts. Here the CDR3 DNA reads TGCAGTGCTAGTGGTGTGCACCTTGCCAAAAACATTCAGTACTTC. Protein product: CSASGVHLAKNIQYF. V usage is TRBV20-1 and J usage is TRBJ2-4; no clear D. Germline V lookup: CDR1 DFQATT, CDR2 SNEGSKA (reference sequence). The CDR3 sequence is 15 residues long. Trimming took 3 bases from V and 1 from J, leaving 13 bases between them.

This chain uses TRBV20-1 with TRBJ2-1; TRBD1 agrees at 10 bases. V dropped 2 bases and J dropped 5; count of bases not matched to a gene: 6. The CDR3 has 15 amino acids. Germline loops: CDR1 DFQATT, CDR2 SNEGSKA (reference sequence). The CDR3 protein is CSARLGTGVDNEQFF. The CDR3 DNA reads TGCAGTGCTAGACTCGGGACAGGGGTAGACAATGAGCAGTTCTTC.

The V gene is TRBV10-3, the J gene TRBJ2-7; perhaps TRBD2 as D (6 bases). The CDR3 extends over 17 amino acids. V was shortened by 5 bases and J by 4 bases, with 24 bases between the two germline ends. Germline values: CDR1 ENHRY, CDR2 SYGVKD. CDR3 sequence: CAISSPLLEGDGYEQYF. Here the CDR3 DNA reads TGTGCCATCAGTTCCCCCCTTTTGGAGGGAGACGGATACGAGCAGTACTTC.

The chain carries TRBV19 and TRBJ1-1; D gene ambiguous. The CDR3 has 14 residues. CDR1 and CDR2 (germline): LNHDA, SQIVND (reference sequence). Deletions cut 2 bases from V and 5 bases from J, with 12 bases between. This CDR3 is CASSIPGRRTEAFF. The CDR3 DNA reads as TGTGCCAGTAGTATACCCGGGCGACGGACTGAAGCTTTCTTT.

This clonotype turned up a few times. The chain couples TRBV20-1 to TRBJ2-1; either TRBD1 or TRBD2 may fit D (6 bases each). Per the germline V gene, CDR1 is DFQATT and CDR2 is SNEGSKA (reference sequence). The V gene lost 3 bases and the J gene lost 1 base, with 13 bases spanning the gap. The CDR3 runs 15 residues. The CDR3 is CSASRGPLSYNEQFF. The CDR3 DNA follows: TGCAGTGCTAGCCGGGGGCCCCTTTCCTACAATGAGCAGTTCTTC.

The table lists this clonotype with a few counts. J is TRBJ2-3 and V is TRBV20-1; 9 bases fit TRBD2. CDR1 is DFQATT, CDR2 SNEGSKA, per germline (reference sequence). V was clipped by 3 bases and J by 3 bases; unmatched bases: 7. This CDR3 is built from 15 residues. The CDR3 loop reads CSASPAGGRTDTQYF. The CDR3 DNA reads as TGCAGTGCTAGCCCAGCGGGGGGAAGAACAGATACGCAGTATTTT.

The rearrangement joins TRBV7-7 to TRBJ2-3, with 9 nucleotides matching TRBD2. The germline CDR1 and CDR2 sequences are SSHAT and FNYEAQ (reference sequence). This CDR3 has 15 residues. The J segment lost 2 bases and the V segment lost 4 bases, leaving 4 bases of the junction unmatched. The CDR3 loop reads CASSSGTSFTDTQYF. The CDR3 DNA reads TGTGCCAGCAGCTCCGGGACTAGCTTCACAGATACGCAGTATTTT.

The chain is built from TRBV30 and TRBJ2-1, with 9 bases that match TRBD1. Germline CDR1 GTSNPN, CDR2 SVGIG (reference sequence). Trimming at V came to 1 base and at J to 7 bases, leaving 17 bases not matched to a gene. CDR3 length: 18 amino acids. In DNA form, the CDR3 reads TGTGCCTGGAGTGCCGATGATGTGAGGACAGGGGCAAAAAATGAGCAGTTCTTC. Its translation: CAWSADDVRTGAKNEQFF.

This chain joins TRBV20-1 and TRBJ1-1, with TRBD1 matching over 8 bases. With V trimmed by 5 bases and J by 11 bases, 10 bases remained unmatched. The germline V gene encodes CDR1 DFQATT and CDR2 SNEGSKA (reference sequence). The CDR3 is made up of 12 amino acids. The CDR3 loop reads CSAQGAGQWAFF. DNA of the CDR3: TGCAGTGCTCAGGGGGCGGGACAGTGGGCTTTCTTT.

The CDR3 loop is CASRATGSGELFF. The CDR3 nucleotides are TGTGCCAGCAGGGCTACAGGGTCCGGGGAGCTGTTTTTT. The V gene is TRBV12-3 or TRBV12-4, the J gene TRBJ2-2, with a tentative D call TRBD1 (6 bases). Trimming cost V 6 bases and J 6 bases, with 11 bases left between them. The CDR3 extends over 13 amino acids.

About this clonotype: This sequence may be a read error, since a much larger clone differs from it by one base. V is TRBV10-3 and J is TRBJ1-1; D not certain. Germline lookup yields CDR1 ENHRY and CDR2 SYGVKD. Trimming took off 5 bases at V and 4 bases at J, with 14 bases between the two ends. The CDR3 is made up of 14 amino acids. The CDR3: CAISRVLAGTEAFF. In nucleotides, the CDR3 is TGTGCCATCAGTCGGGTGTTAGCGGGCACTGAAGCTTTCTTT.

This clonotype has only a few counts. The V and J genes are TRBV5-1 and TRBJ1-2; 7 nucleotides agree with TRBD1. Germline-derived CDR1 and CDR2 are SGHRS and YFSETQ. V shed 1 base and J 4 bases; nucleotides not matched to a gene: 7. The CDR3 consists of 15 residues. DNA for the CDR3: TGCGCCAGCAGCTTGTCGGGGACAGACAGCTATGGCTACACCTTC. As protein: CASSLSGTDSYGYTF.

CDR3 in DNA: TGTGCCAGCAGCTTAGGGGGACAGGGGGCGCTTATCTATGGCTACACCTTC. It specifies CASSLGGQGALIYGYTF. This sequence joins TRBV7-2 and TRBJ1-2, with 12 nucleotides matching TRBD1. This CDR3 is 17 amino acids long. Germline V gene data show CDR1 as SGHTA and CDR2 as FQGNSA. V lost 1 base, J lost 4 bases, and 7 bases stayed unmatched.

V is TRBV3-1 and J is TRBJ1-1; D remains unclear. The length of the CDR3 is 12 residues. Germline CDR1 is LGHDT and CDR2 is YNNKEL (reference sequence). V lost 8 bases and J lost 4, with 11 bases in between. The CDR3 nucleotides read TGTGCCAGCTCGAGAGTCTCCACTGAAGCTTTCTTT. This gives the protein CASSRVSTEAFF.

The genes are TRBV11-2 and TRBJ2-3, with D unclear. Per germline, CDR1 SGHAT and CDR2 FQNNGV. The V gene lost 5 bases and the J gene lost 0 bases, with 12 bases spanning the gap. CDR3 length equals 15 residues. The CDR3 reads CASSPRSISTDTQYF. For the CDR3, the DNA is TGTGCCAGCAGCCCCAGGTCGATAAGCACAGATACGCAGTATTTT.

CDR3 loop: CASGIQTGGGEQYF. The CDR3 nucleotides are TGCGCCAGCGGGATTCAGACAGGGGGCGGCGAGCAGTACTTC. This chain connects TRBV5-1 to TRBJ2-7; 10 nucleotides match TRBD1. Germline lookup yields CDR1 SGHRS and CDR2 YFSETQ. Germline trimming cut 7 bases from V and 6 bases from J; bases unmatched to any gene: 10. This CDR3 contains 14 residues. The full variable domain, with the rest looked up from reference TRBV5-1 and TRBJ2-7, is KAGVTQTPRYLIKTRGQQVTLSCSPISGHRSVSWYQQTPGQGLQFLFEYFSETQRNKGNFPGRFSGRQFSNSRSEMNVSTLELGDSALYLCASGIQTGGGEQYFGPGTRLTVT.

This clonotype was seen a few times. The chain is built from TRBV18 and TRBJ2-2, with D possibly being TRBD1 or TRBD2 (5 bases each). The V gene's germline CDR1 is KGHSH and CDR2 LQKENI. The CDR3 sequence is 16 residues long. V lost 0 bases and J 4 bases, leaving 12 bases between the germline ends. CDR3 in DNA: TGTGCCAGCTCACCACCCCTCGGGGCTGGCACCGGGGAGCTGTTTTTT. Encoded protein: CASSPPLGAGTGELFF. Complete variable domain (other parts from reference TRBV18 and TRBJ2-2): NAGVMQNPRHLVRRRGQEARLRCSPMKGHSHVYWYRQLPEEGLKFMVYLQKENIIDESGMPKERFSAEFPKEGPSILRIQQVVRGDSAAYFCASSPPLGAGTGELFFGEGSRLTVL.

The V and J genes are TRBV29-1 and TRBJ2-1; TRBD1 aligns across 8 bases. The CDR3 spans 14 residues. Unmatched junction bases numbered 6, after V lost 6 bases and J lost 2 bases. From germline, CDR1 is SQVTM and CDR2 ANQGSEA. CDR3: CSVRDRTTYNEQFF. CDR3 DNA: TGCAGCGTGAGGGACAGGACGACCTACAATGAGCAGTTCTTC.

This clonotype has more than one count but fewer than ten. This chain connects TRBV12-3 or TRBV12-4 to TRBJ2-2, with 13 bases identical to TRBD2. The CDR3 totals 18 residues. With V trimmed by 5 bases and J by 3 bases, 9 bases remained unmatched. The CDR3 sequence is CASSEYGTSGKDTGELFF. CDR3 nucleotides: TGTGCCAGCAGTGAATACGGGACTAGCGGGAAAGACACCGGGGAGCTGTTTTTT.

This chain connects TRBV5-1 to TRBJ1-2; 8 bases are shared with TRBD1. This CDR3 spans 11 amino acids. The trim removed 4 bases at V and 14 bases at J, leaving 7 bases unmatched. Germline V lookup: CDR1 SGHRS, CDR2 YFSETQ. Here the CDR3 reads CASSADRVRTF. CDR3 in DNA: TGCGCCAGCAGCGCGGACAGGGTGAGGACCTTC. Full variable domain (outside the CDR3, taken from reference TRBV5-1 and TRBJ1-2): KAGVTQTPRYLIKTRGQQVTLSCSPISGHRSVSWYQQTPGQGLQFLFEYFSETQRNKGNFPGRFSGRQFSNSRSEMNVSTLELGDSALYLCASSADRVRTFGSGTRLTVV.

This clonotype was found a few times. Germline and junction disagree at one end, which may indicate a read error. The rearrangement uses TRBV3-1 and TRBJ1-1; D is perhaps TRBD1 (5 bases). From germline, CDR1 is LGHDT and CDR2 YNNKEL (reference sequence). The CDR3 is 13 amino acids. The CDR3 protein is CASNQNEGNEAFF. CDR3 bases: TGTGCCAGCAACCAAAATGAGGGGAATGAAGCTTTCTTT.